The present T cell receptor beta chain was sequenced within a study of T-cell reconstitution after alpha-beta-depleted transplantation in children (dated by TCRdb to 2016 to 2017). As for the study more broadly: Using TCR repertoire profiling, the study quantitatively followed how T-cell immune reconstitution unfolded in children after TCRalphabeta/CD19-depleted allogeneic hematopoietic cell transplantation. The study at large found these results: In some patients, the high TCRbeta diversity seen at day 60 was put down to recipient T cells and intrathymic progenitors that had survived conditioning. Over subsequent months, a decline in hyperexpanded clone frequencies was noted, and after one year, T-cell counts and TCRbeta diversity were mostly ascribed to newly produced T cells. The apparently early alphabetaT-cell count recovery about two months after transplant was reportedly dependent on only several hundred rapidly expanded clones derived from non-depleted graft cells.

This clonotype was detected a few times. It has no known antigen specificity. The record has no base qualities; no much larger clone is one base away. Library generation was performed with PCR. TCRdb lists the instrument as Illumina HiSeq 2500. TCR libraries were prepared with molecular barcoding, using unique molecular identifiers to normalize TCRbeta repertoire quantification. TCRdb reanalyzed the raw reads on its own, using fastp at Q25 for trimming and MiXCR for clone calling, and kept in-frame beta chains. Rows merge per CDR3 protein into single entries with the most common DNA and genes. This sample gives almost 600,000 distinct CDR3 sequences in total; roughly 30% of them show up just once. Approximately 33% of the sample goes to the ten largest clones. According to the study, the label for this sample's treatment or condition signals: allogeneic hematopoietic cell transplantation with graft depleted of TCRalphabeta T cells and CD19 B cells. TCRalphabeta/CD19-depleted allogeneic hematopoietic cell grafts were given to the transplant recipients, all of whom were children.

CDR3 length: 15 amino acids, cysteine to phenylalanine. Just the 45-base CDR3 DNA is kept, in frame starting at base 1. In the germline V gene, CDR1 corresponds to KGHSH and CDR2 to LQKENI. V lost 1 base and J lost 6 bases, and the count of bases not matched to a germline gene is 3. The sequence links TRBV18 to TRBJ2-2, with 9 central nucleotides matching TRBD2. This receptor was identified in a boy younger than two with Wiskott-Aldrich syndrome, due to receive a stem cell transplant. The source material was PBMCs, sampled before TCRalphabeta/CD19-depleted stem cell transplant. The DNA sequence reads TGTGCCAGCTCACCACAGACTAGCGGTCCCGGGGAGCTGTTTTTT. The translation is CASSPQTSGPGELFF.